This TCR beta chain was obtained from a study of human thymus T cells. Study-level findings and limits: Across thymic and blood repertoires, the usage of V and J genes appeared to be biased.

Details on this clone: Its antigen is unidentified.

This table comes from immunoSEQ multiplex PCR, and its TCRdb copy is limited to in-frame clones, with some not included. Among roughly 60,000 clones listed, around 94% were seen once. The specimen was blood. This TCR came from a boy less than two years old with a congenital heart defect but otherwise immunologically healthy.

The CDR3 loop reads CASSLGGQGTGYTF. The CDR3 DNA sequence: TGTGCCAGCAGCTTAGGGGGGCAGGGTACTGGCTACACCTTC. The V gene is TRBV7-9, the J gene TRBJ1-2; TRBD1 is a possible D gene (6 bases). The CDR3 extends over 14 amino acids. Germline-derived CDR1 and CDR2 are SEHNR and FQNEAQ (reference sequence). Between the trimmed V and J ends, which lost 1 base and 7 bases, there was a span of 13 bases.